This paragraph covers one T cell receptor (beta chain) sequence. Its matching antigen is unknown. These data come from a study of blood T cells in healthy people across ages. Study-wide points: Both higher diversity and more naive CD4+ cells marked long-lived donors when set against aged donors.

The V gene's germline CDR1 is LGHNT and CDR2 FRNRAP. The CDR3 loop spans 13 amino acids. Trimming took 6 bases from V and 5 from J, leaving 10 bases between them. A J-beta primer mix and a sample-barcoded 5' primer were used in a second PCR of roughly 7 to 12 cycles. TCRdb reanalysed the 5' RACE reads using MiXCR and keeps one entry per CDR3 protein. The sample includes 910,000 or so distinct CDR3 sequences, roughly 51% seen only once; the top ten take about 20%. In each sample, at least 6 million PBMCs were isolated. Sequenced: blood. The receptor was isolated from a woman aged 55-75 years in good health. The rearrangement uses TRBV12-5 and TRBJ2-2; maybe TRBD1 (6 bases). The CDR3 region is CASGTGSTGELFF. CDR3 nucleotides: TGTGCTAGTGGCACAGGGTCGACCGGGGAGCTGTTTTTT.